This is a list of T cell receptor beta chains from one sample in a study of T cell responses to AZD1222 COVID-19 vaccine. TCRdb's table, derived via immunoSEQ multiplex PCR, lists solely in-frame clones and lacks some. The data hold around 160,000 clones, with about 87% observed a single time. Sequenced here: peripheral blood, sampled on day 0 of AZD1222 vaccination. All receptors come from an adult in good health. The CDR3 runs from the conserved cysteine through the conserved F or W. Where a row states a size, it is once, few, many or the class of an expanded clone; other rows omit it.

V gene	clone size	J gene	CDR3 protein
TRBV6-5	-	TRBJ1-2	CASSPPGNPSYGYTF
TRBV3-1/TRBV3-2	-	TRBJ1-6	CASSLPSGQGVSPLHF
TRBV28	once	TRBJ1-1	CASGGMFAEAFF
TRBV7-2	-	TRBJ2-2	CASSPRSGTGELFF
TRBV5-1	few	TRBJ2-4	CASSFSLVENIQYF
TRBV10-3	-	TRBJ1-5	CAARAGGGSNQPQHF
TRBV3-1/TRBV3-2	-	TRBJ1-6	CASSQGGQGLRLYNSPLHF
TRBV7-3	-	TRBJ2-5	CASSKTGGPGTQYF
TRBV27	-	TRBJ1-5	CASSLVGTGTLRSNQPQHF
TRBV27	-	TRBJ2-7	CASSLRQGDPYEQYF
TRBV27	-	TRBJ1-6	CASSQQGIRDSPLHF
TRBV2	-	TRBJ1-6	CAGQASSYNSPLHF